The 20 T cell receptor beta chains below come from one sample, sequenced in a study of control samples from healthy donors and cancer patients. This table comes from immunoSEQ multiplex PCR, and its TCRdb copy is limited to in-frame clones, with some not included. The sample holds around 82,000 clones, about 89% seen once. Material for sequencing was blood. The receptor set was obtained from a man in his fifties or sixties in good health.

This clone was seen just once. The chain links TRBV7-9 to TRBJ1-4; D not resolved. CDR1 and CDR2 (germline): SEHNR, FQNEAQ (reference sequence). This CDR3 is 15 amino acids long. Trimming removed 1 base from V and 7 bases from J, with 13 bases in between. The CDR3 loop reads CASSLVGGSGEKLFF. The CDR3 DNA sequence: TGTGCCAGCAGCTTAGTAGGCGGATCGGGTGAAAAACTGTTTTTT.

The gene calls are TRBV3-1 (or the pseudogene TRBV3-2) and TRBJ2-3; D call uncertain. V lost 1 base and J lost 2, with 10 bases in between. The germline V gene has CDR1 LGHDT and CDR2 YNNKEL (reference sequence). The CDR3 consists of 15 residues. Written as DNA, the CDR3 is TGTGCCAGCAGCCAAGTAAGAACCCCCACAGATACGCAGTATTTT. Amino acids: CASSQVRTPTDTQYF.

The V call is TRBV5-1, the J call TRBJ2-7; 7 positions match TRBD1. Germline V gene lookup returns CDR1 SGHRS and CDR2 YFSETQ. The V gene end was trimmed by 4 bases and the J gene end by 5 bases; junction bases not matched to a gene: 12. The CDR3 is made up of 15 amino acids. The CDR3 sequence is CASSVMTQGTNEQYF. The DNA of the CDR3 is TGCGCCAGCAGCGTTATGACACAGGGGACCAACGAGCAGTACTTC.

This clone was recorded once. The chain combines TRBV2 with TRBJ2-7; D is undetermined. The CDR3 sequence is 13 residues long. Trimming took off 4 bases at V and 5 bases at J, with 12 bases between the two ends. Germline CDR1 SNHLY, CDR2 FYNNEI. The CDR3 loop reads CASSVLSNDEQYV. CDR3 nucleotides: TGTGCCAGCAGTGTTCTTAGTAACGACGAGCAGTACGTC.

This clone was picked up a small number of times. V and J are TRBV19 and TRBJ1-4, with D perhaps matching TRBD1 (5 bases). Germline CDR1 is LNHDA and CDR2 is SQIVND (reference sequence). This CDR3 contains 16 residues. V lost 7 bases, J lost 8 bases, and 23 bases lay in between. The CDR3 loop reads CASKIGWEQGWEKLFF. CDR3 coding DNA: TGTGCCAGTAAAATTGGATGGGAGCAGGGCTGGGAAAAACTGTTTTTT.

The chain uses TRBV7-9 and TRBJ2-5; TRBD1 matches at 8 bases. Trimming removed 2 bases from V and 1 base from J; junction bases left unmatched: 9. Germline loops: CDR1 SEHNR, CDR2 FQNEAQ (reference sequence). This CDR3 is 17 amino acids long. This CDR3 reads CASSLSYGTGLQETQYF. DNA of the CDR3: TGTGCCAGCAGCTTATCTTACGGGACAGGACTCCAAGAGACCCAGTACTTC.

This clone came up a few times. V usage is TRBV6-2 or TRBV6-3 and J usage is TRBJ1-6, with D hard to call. The CDR3 is made up of 12 amino acids. Germline V CDR1 and CDR2: MNHEY, SVGEGT. Trimming cost V 4 bases and J 11 bases, with 9 bases left between them. In DNA form, the CDR3 reads TGTGCCAGCAGTTTTGGGATCCCACCCCTCCACTTT. It encodes CASSFGIPPLHF.

The rearrangement links TRBV7-2 to TRBJ2-4; 7 bases line up with TRBD1. Losses at the gene ends were 4 bases for V and 6 bases for J; bases not matched to a gene: 6. The CDR3 runs 14 residues. Germline V lookup: CDR1 SGHTA, CDR2 FQGNSA. DNA of the CDR3: TGTGCCAGCAGCTATACAGGGGCGGGAAACATTCAGTACTTC. This gives the protein CASSYTGAGNIQYF.

The chain is built from TRBV2 and TRBJ2-3; no firm D call. This CDR3 spans 11 amino acids. V was clipped by 6 bases and J by 6 bases, with 7 bases between them. Germline loops: CDR1 SNHLY, CDR2 FYNNEI. For the CDR3, the DNA is TGTGCCAGCAGGTACGCCGATACGCAGTATTTT. Amino acids: CASRYADTQYF.

The J gene is TRBJ2-3, the V gene TRBV5-1; D ambiguous. This CDR3 region has 15 residues. Trimming left V 0 bases short and J 1 base short, with 9 bases between. Per the germline V gene, CDR1 is SGHRS and CDR2 is YFSETQ. The CDR3 nucleotides read TGCGCCAGCAGCTTGGCCGGAGTGGGCACAGATACGCAGTATTTT. It translates to CASSLAGVGTDTQYF.

The genes are TRBV4-2 and TRBJ2-2; TRBD2 matches 10 bases. V shed 4 bases, J shed 5 bases, and the junction held 16 bases outside the gene matches. The CDR3 consists of 19 residues. Germline V CDR1 and CDR2: LGHNA, YNFKEQ. For the CDR3, the DNA is TGTGCCAGCAGCCTTTTAAAACAGTCTAGCGGGAGTTATACCGGGGAGCTGTTTTTT. Amino acids: CASSLLKQSSGSYTGELFF.

This clone was picked up one time. The chain links TRBV20-1 to TRBJ1-1; D is ambiguous. With 3 bases removed from V and 1 base from J, the gap between germline ends came to 9 bases. This CDR3 is 13 amino acids long. Per germline, CDR1 DFQATT and CDR2 SNEGSKA (reference sequence). CDR3 coding DNA: TGCAGTGCTAGTATCCAGGCGAACACTGAAGCTTTCTTT. Translated: CSASIQANTEAFF.

This clone was observed once. The chain is built from TRBV5-1 and TRBJ2-2, with 8 bases identical to TRBD1. The CDR3 extends over 15 amino acids. The V and J ends lost 4 bases and 6 bases, in that order; junction bases with no gene match: 8. Per germline, CDR1 SGHRS and CDR2 YFSETQ. CDR3 DNA: TGCGCCAGCAGCGGCCGGGACAGGAGTCCCGGGGAGCTGTTTTTT. As protein: CASSGRDRSPGELFF.

V and J are TRBV11-3 and TRBJ1-3; D unresolved. The V end lost 1 base, the J end lost 0 bases, and 10 bases lay between the germline ends. The CDR3 consists of 16 residues. Germline-derived CDR1 and CDR2 are SGHNT and YENEEA. CDR3 loop: CASSLAVTVSGNTIYF. The CDR3, as DNA: TGTGCCAGCAGCTTAGCCGTGACGGTCTCTGGAAACACCATATATTTT.

This chain links TRBV7-8 with TRBJ1-4; D call uncertain. V gave up 2 bases and J gave up 7 bases, with 8 bases separating them. The germline gives CDR1 SGHVS, CDR2 FQNEAQ. CDR3 length: 13 amino acids. The DNA for the CDR3 is TGTGCCAGCAGCTTACTCGGAGTTGAAAAACTGTTTTTT. Its translation: CASSLLGVEKLFF.

The rearrangement links TRBV13 to TRBJ2-3, with D tentatively TRBD1 (6 bases). V lost 5 bases and J 6 bases, leaving 21 bases between the germline ends. Per the germline V gene, CDR1 is PRHDT and CDR2 is FYEKMQ (reference sequence). This CDR3 is built from 16 residues. CDR3 bases: TGTGCCAGCAGCAGCACAGGGTTGAGGGCCAGTGATACGCAGTATTTT. Protein product: CASSSTGLRASDTQYF.

This chain uses TRBV24-1 with TRBJ2-3, with TRBD1 matching over 8 bases. V shed 3 bases, J shed 5 bases, and the junction held 6 bases outside the gene matches. Per the germline V gene, CDR1 is KGHDR and CDR2 is SFDVKD. The CDR3 is 15 residues long. In nucleotides, the CDR3 is TGTGCCACCAGTGATCCGACAGGGGTAGTAGATACGCAGTATTTT. Its protein product is CATSDPTGVVDTQYF.

The chain uses TRBV11-1 and TRBJ2-7, with TRBD1 as a possible D gene (6 bases). The CDR3 has 13 residues. V was trimmed by 3 bases and J by 2 bases, leaving 8 bases between them. Germline CDR1 reads SGHAT; CDR2 reads FQDESV (reference sequence). In DNA form, the CDR3 reads TGTGCCAGCAGCTTTGGACAGACCTACGAGCAGTACTTC. Translation gives CASSFGQTYEQYF.

The chain couples TRBV12-3 or TRBV12-4 to TRBJ1-1; no firm D call. Trimming cost V 3 bases and J 1 base, with 6 bases left between them. The CDR3 loop spans 13 amino acids. CDR3 nucleotide sequence: TGTGCCAGCAGTTTTTCAGGGAACACTGAAGCTTTCTTT. This codes for CASSFSGNTEAFF.

The chain couples TRBV12-3 or TRBV12-4 to TRBJ2-7; no reliable D call. CDR3 length equals 11 residues. Trimming shortened V by 4 bases and J by 8 bases, and 9 bases separated the two germline ends. Here the CDR3 DNA reads TGTGCCAGCAGTTCGGACCTCAAGCAGTACTTC. Its protein is CASSSDLKQYF.